This TCR beta chain was recorded in a study of blood T cell repertoires in COVID-19. Study context: COVID-19 samples, acute and convalescent, were from the United States, Italy and Spain.

Original handling: Amplification from reference gene primers served as the basis for estimated nucleated cell counts. The repertoire was sequenced with immunoSEQ multiplex PCR; TCRdb's copy has only in-frame clones and lacks some. V, J and clone size are those of that table, while D and trimming were read from the DNA. Of 90,000 to 100,000 clones in the sample, roughly 85% were seen once. Germline V CDR1 and CDR2: MDHEN, SYDVKM. Trimming took 6 bases from V and 4 from J; bases not matched to a gene: 9. This CDR3 contains 15 residues. This chain connects TRBV28 to TRBJ2-1, with 7 bases identical to TRBD2. The receptor was isolated from an elderly man with acute or convalescent COVID-19. Sequenced sample: peripheral blood. The chain's CDR3 is CASRPRASGYNEQFF. The CDR3 nucleotides are TGTGCCAGCAGACCACGGGCTAGCGGTTACAATGAGCAGTTCTTC.